This T cell receptor (beta chain) was identified in a study of blood T cells in healthy people across ages. Overall study: With template switching, about one barcoded beta molecule was captured per two T cells.

There were healthy Caucasian individuals from Russia, aged roughly 6 to 95, serving as donors. At least 7 million PBMCs were isolated per sample. The CDR3 is made up of 14 amino acids. With 8 bases clipped from V and 8 bases from J, the junction kept 11 bases outside the gene matches. Then a second PCR, running roughly 7 to 11 cycles, was carried out with a sample-barcoded 5' primer and a J-beta primer mix. Each CDR3 protein is one row after TCRdb ran MiXCR on the 5' RACE reads. The sample contains about 570,000 distinct CDR3 sequences, roughly a quarter of which appear only once. Sequenced material: blood. This receptor was taken from a woman in her sixties or seventies in good health. The chain links TRBV12-3 or TRBV12-4 to TRBJ2-1; 8 bases are shared with TRBD2. This CDR3 reads CASDAGGVQYEQFF. In DNA, the CDR3 is TGTGCCAGCGACGCCGGGGGGGTTCAATATGAGCAGTTCTTC.